A selection of T cell receptor beta chains follows, all from one sample in a study of T cell repertoires in cytomegalovirus infection. TCRdb re-analysed the reads in MiXCR, keeping a single row per CDR3 protein. This table holds tens of thousands of distinct CDR3 sequences, 4% found once. Source material: PBMCs. The receptors derive from a human donor in good health (CMV status not recorded). Some clones in this sample may be carry-over from other donors' samples. Both conserved end residues are part of each CDR3. D genes are given only for firm matches. Where a row states a size, it is once, few, many or the class of an expanded clone; other rows omit it.

TRBJ2-7	NA	TRBV7-2	many	CASSLETGTGVSYEQYF	TGTGCCAGCAGCTTAGAGACAGGGACGGGAGTCTCCTACGAGCAGTACTTC
TRBJ2-7	TRBD1	TRBV4-3	NA	CASSQDSQGAYEQYF	TGCGCCAGCAGCCAAGATTCACAGGGGGCCTACGAGCAGTACTTC
TRBJ1-5	NA	TRBV7-2	NA	CASSSDSEHQPQHF	TGTGCCAGCAGCTCTGACAGTGAACATCAGCCCCAGCATTTT
TRBJ2-7	NA	TRBV10-3	many	CAIKGRSDREQYF	TGTGCCATCAAAGGTCGCAGCGATCGGGAGCAGTACTTC
TRBJ2-6	NA	TRBV28	many	CASNSVSGANVLTF	TGTGCCAGCAATTCGGTCTCTGGGGCCAACGTCCTGACTTTC
TRBJ2-5	TRBD2	TRBV15	many	CATSRLAGVRQETQYF	TGTGCCACCAGCAGGCTAGCGGGAGTACGGCAAGAGACCCAGTACTTC
TRBJ2-3	TRBD2	TRBV7-2	many	CASSLLGEGRGQYF	TGTGCCAGCAGCTTATTGGGGGAGGGACGTGGGCAGTATTTT
TRBJ2-7	NA	TRBV7-2	many	CASSSPTGPAYEQYF	TGTGCCAGCAGCTCCCCTACAGGGCCAGCCTACGAGCAGTACTTC
TRBJ2-1	NA	TRBV20-1	many	CSARGRGGSKKEQFF	TGCAGTGCTAGGGGGCGAGGTGGGAGTAAGAAGGAGCAGTTCTTC
TRBJ1-6	TRBD1	TRBV15	many	CATSRGTGSYNSPLHF	TGTGCCACCAGCAGGGGGACAGGCTCCTATAATTCACCCCTCCACTTT
TRBJ2-4	NA	TRBV6-5	many	CASSSRTVAKNIQYF	TGTGCCAGCAGTTCTCGGACAGTAGCCAAAAACATTCAGTACTTC
TRBJ2-1	TRBD2	TRBV7-2	many	CASSLEVAAGGNRKFF	TGTGCCAGCAGCTTAGAAGTTGCTGCGGGGGGTAATAGGAAGTTCTTC
TRBJ2-3	TRBD2	TRBV6-2/TRBV6-3	many	CASSYSRTSGSADTQYF	TGTGCCAGCAGTTACTCGAGGACTAGCGGGAGTGCAGATACGCAGTATTTT
TRBJ2-3	NA	TRBV7-9	many	CASSLEGGSVGDTQYF	TGTGCCAGCAGCTTAGAAGGGGGTAGCGTGGGAGATACGCAGTATTTT
TRBJ1-1	NA	TRBV7-2	many	CASSLVGTRGNTEAFF	TGTGCCAGCAGCTTAGTCGGGACCAGGGGGAACACTGAAGCTTTCTTT
TRBJ2-5	NA	TRBV20-1	many	CSATVGKETQYF	TGCAGTGCTACGGTGGGAAAGGAGACCCAGTACTTC
TRBJ2-2	NA	TRBV4-1	many	CASSDSFFGELFF	TGCGCCAGCAGTGATAGCTTTTTCGGGGAGCTGTTTTTT
TRBJ2-3	NA	TRBV28	many	CASSPPRAQADTQYF	TGTGCCAGCAGTCCGCCGCGGGCCCAAGCAGATACGCAGTATTTT
TRBJ1-4	NA	TRBV12-3/TRBV12-4	many	CASSLAWEKLFF	TGTGCCAGCAGTTTAGCATGGGAAAAACTGTTTTTT
TRBJ1-5	NA	TRBV6-2/TRBV6-3	many	CASSFGGSNQPQHF	TGTGCCAGCAGTTTCGGTGGGAGCAATCAGCCCCAGCATTTT
TRBJ1-1	NA	TRBV7-2	NA	CASSPLSLAFF	TGTGCCAGCAGCCCCCTTTCGCTAGCTTTCTTT
TRBJ1-6	NA	TRBV28	many	CASSSVLISGPHF	TGTGCCAGCAGTTCCGTACTCATTTCCGGGCCTCACTTT
TRBJ1-6	TRBD1	TRBV25-1	many	CASSGTGVSPLHF	TGTGCCAGCTCCGGGACAGGGGTATCACCCCTCCACTTT
TRBJ1-2	TRBD1	TRBV7-2	many	CASSLASSSGTGGYTF	TGTGCCAGCAGCTTAGCTTCATCCTCCGGGACAGGGGGCTACACCTTC
TRBJ1-4	NA	TRBV7-2	many	CASSLSLFTGGEEKLFF	TGTGCCAGCAGCTTATCACTTTTCACGGGGGGAGAGGAAAAACTGTTTTTT
TRBJ1-1	NA	TRBV11-2	many	CASSRAFPRGTEAFF	TGTGCCAGCAGCCGGGCCTTCCCGCGGGGCACTGAAGCTTTCTTT
TRBJ1-1	NA	TRBV11-3	many	CASRSEYTEAFF	TGTGCCAGCAGGTCGGAGTACACTGAAGCTTTCTTT
TRBJ2-3	NA	TRBV7-8	many	CASSLRQGGNTQYF	TGTGCCAGCAGCTTACGCCAGGGGGGGAATACGCAGTATTTT
TRBJ2-3	NA	TRBV12-3/TRBV12-4	many	CASSPMGRSTDTQYF	TGTGCCAGCAGTCCCATGGGCAGAAGCACAGATACGCAGTATTTT
TRBJ2-3	TRBD2	TRBV7-8	many	CASSLVMTSGRTDTQYF	TGTGCCAGCAGCTTAGTGATGACTAGCGGTCGCACAGATACGCAGTATTTT
TRBJ2-7	NA	TRBV7-6	many	CASSFTGYEQYF	TGTGCCAGCAGCTTCACCGGATACGAGCAGTACTTC
TRBJ1-2	TRBD1	TRBV10-3	many	CAISETENRGGGYTF	TGTGCCATCAGTGAGACCGAAAACAGGGGAGGTGGCTACACCTTC
TRBJ2-2	NA	TRBV7-2	many	CASSLGPGNTGELFF	TGTGCCAGCAGCTTAGGTCCTGGGAACACCGGGGAGCTGTTTTTT
TRBJ2-7	NA	TRBV6-2/TRBV6-3	many	CASSYSGRRGEQYF	TGTGCCAGCAGTTACTCGGGGCGGCGTGGCGAGCAGTACTTC
TRBJ2-3	NA	TRBV4-3	many	CASSQEEYDTQYF	TGCGCCAGCAGCCAAGAAGAGTACGATACGCAGTATTTT
TRBJ2-2	NA	TRBV20-1	many	CSARVTSPGELFF	TGCAGTGCTAGAGTTACCAGCCCCGGGGAGCTGTTTTTT
TRBJ2-7	NA	TRBV7-2	NA	CASSLGVRQYF	TGTGCCAGCAGCTTAGGGGTTAGGCAGTACTTC
TRBJ2-1	NA	TRBV7-8	many	CAILISTRGVNEQFF	TGTGCCATCCTGATATCGACTAGGGGGGTCAATGAGCAGTTCTTC
TRBJ2-2	NA	TRBV12-3/TRBV12-4	many	CASSNPGGGELFF	TGTGCCAGCAGTAACCCGGGTGGCGGGGAGCTGTTTTTT
TRBJ1-4	NA	TRBV7-4	few	CASSLVAQDEKLFF	TGTGCCAGCAGCTTAGTTGCACAGGATGAAAAACTGTTTTTT